This TCR beta chain was profiled in a study of blood T cell repertoires in COVID-19. Study in general: Samples taken during acute and convalescent COVID-19 were collected in the United States, Italy and Spain. PBMCs, B-cell-depleted T cells, or T cells provided the cDNA or gDNA that made up the material.

Per the authors' pipeline: For nucleated cells, counts were estimated from reference gene primer amplification. Generated by immunoSEQ multiplex PCR, the TCRdb table keeps only in-frame clones and is missing some. V and J calls and clone size are those listed in that table; D and trimming were worked out from the DNA. Of roughly 320,000 clones listed, just under 90% are singletons. In Seattle, patients joined the study during active infection and were tracked longitudinally. This TCR derives from a woman younger than 45 with COVID-19, enrolled during active disease. The sequenced material came from peripheral blood.

Here the CDR3 DNA reads TGCGCCAGCAGCCAAGGGGGGGGCACCTTGAACACTGAAGCTTTCTTT. It encodes CASSQGGGTLNTEAFF. The genes are TRBV4-3 and TRBJ1-1; perhaps TRBD1 as D (6 bases). CDR1 and CDR2 (germline): LGHNA, YSLEER. Trimming removed 1 base at V and 0 bases at J, with 12 bases between. This CDR3 is 16 amino acids long.